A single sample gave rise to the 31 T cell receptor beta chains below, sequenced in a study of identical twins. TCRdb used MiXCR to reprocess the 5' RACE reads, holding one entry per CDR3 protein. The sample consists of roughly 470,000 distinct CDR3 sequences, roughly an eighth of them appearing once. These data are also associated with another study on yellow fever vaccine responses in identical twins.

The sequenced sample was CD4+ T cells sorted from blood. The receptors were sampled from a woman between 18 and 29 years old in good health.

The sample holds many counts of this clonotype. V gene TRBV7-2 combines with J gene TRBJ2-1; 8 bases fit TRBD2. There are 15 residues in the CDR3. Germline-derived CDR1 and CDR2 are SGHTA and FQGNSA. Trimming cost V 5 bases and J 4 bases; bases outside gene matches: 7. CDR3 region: CASSHGGEKYNEQFF. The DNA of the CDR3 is TGTGCCAGCAGCCACGGGGGGGAGAAGTACAATGAGCAGTTCTTC.

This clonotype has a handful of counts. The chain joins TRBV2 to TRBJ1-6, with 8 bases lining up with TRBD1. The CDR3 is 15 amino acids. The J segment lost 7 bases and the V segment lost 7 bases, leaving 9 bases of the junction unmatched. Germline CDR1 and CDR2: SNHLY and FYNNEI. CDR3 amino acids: CASTGAGQGNSPLHF. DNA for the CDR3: TGTGCCAGCACGGGAGCCGGACAGGGCAATTCACCCCTCCACTTT. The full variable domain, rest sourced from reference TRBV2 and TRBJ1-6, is EPEVTQTPSHQVTQMGQEVILRCVPISNHLYFYWYRQILGQKVEFLVSFYNNEISEKSEIFDDQFSVERPDGSNFTLKIRSTKLEDSAMYFCASTGAGQGNSPLHFGNGTRLTVT.

CDR3 nucleotides: TGCAGTGCTAGCGTAGCGGAGGGGGCCTCCTACAATGAGCAGTTCTTC. It encodes CSASVAEGASYNEQFF. This sequence joins TRBV20-1 and TRBJ2-1, with D possibly being TRBD1 (7 bases). The length of the CDR3 is 16 residues. V lost 3 bases, J lost 0 bases, and 15 bases lay in between. Germline V gives CDR1 DFQATT, CDR2 SNEGSKA (reference sequence).

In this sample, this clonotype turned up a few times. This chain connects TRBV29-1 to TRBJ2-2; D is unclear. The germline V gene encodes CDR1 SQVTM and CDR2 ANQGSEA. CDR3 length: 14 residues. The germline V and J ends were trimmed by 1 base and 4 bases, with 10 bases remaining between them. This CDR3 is CSVEVDGRTGELFF. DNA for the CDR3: TGCAGCGTTGAAGTGGACGGCCGCACCGGGGAGCTGTTTTTT.

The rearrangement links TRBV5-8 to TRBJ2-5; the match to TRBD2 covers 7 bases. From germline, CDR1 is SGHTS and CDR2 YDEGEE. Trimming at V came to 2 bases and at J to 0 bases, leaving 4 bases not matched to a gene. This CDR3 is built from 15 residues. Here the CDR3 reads CASSLSGDYQETQYF. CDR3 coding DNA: TGTGCCAGCAGCTTAAGCGGGGACTACCAAGAGACCCAGTACTTC. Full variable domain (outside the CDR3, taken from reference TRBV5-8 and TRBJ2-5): EAGVTQSPTHLIKTRGQQATLRCSPISGHTSVYWYQQALGLGLQFLLWYDEGEERNRGNFPPRFSGRQFPNYSSELNVNALELEDSALYLCASSLSGDYQETQYFGPGTRLLVL.

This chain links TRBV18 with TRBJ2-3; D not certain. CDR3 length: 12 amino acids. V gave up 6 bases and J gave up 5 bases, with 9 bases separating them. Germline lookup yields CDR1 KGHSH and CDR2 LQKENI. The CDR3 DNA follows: TGTGCCAGCTCTACGGGTGAAGATACGCAGTATTTT. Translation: CASSTGEDTQYF. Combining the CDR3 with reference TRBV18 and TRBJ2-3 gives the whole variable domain NAGVMQNPRHLVRRRGQEARLRCSPMKGHSHVYWYRQLPEEGLKFMVYLQKENIIDESGMPKERFSAEFPKEGPSILRIQQVVRGDSAAYFCASSTGEDTQYFGPGTRLTVL.

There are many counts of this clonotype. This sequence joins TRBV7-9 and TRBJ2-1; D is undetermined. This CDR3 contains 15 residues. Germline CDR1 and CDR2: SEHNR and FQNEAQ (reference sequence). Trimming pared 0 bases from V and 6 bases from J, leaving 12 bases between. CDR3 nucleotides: TGTGCCAGCAGCTTAGCGCAGCTAACACGCAATGAGCAGTTCTTC. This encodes CASSLAQLTRNEQFF.

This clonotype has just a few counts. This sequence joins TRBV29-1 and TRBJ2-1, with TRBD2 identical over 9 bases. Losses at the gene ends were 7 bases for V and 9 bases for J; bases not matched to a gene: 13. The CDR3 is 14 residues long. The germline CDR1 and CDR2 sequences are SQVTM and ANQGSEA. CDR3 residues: CSARVAGGPGEQFF. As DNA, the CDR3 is TGCAGCGCCCGCGTCGCGGGGGGGCCGGGTGAGCAGTTCTTC.

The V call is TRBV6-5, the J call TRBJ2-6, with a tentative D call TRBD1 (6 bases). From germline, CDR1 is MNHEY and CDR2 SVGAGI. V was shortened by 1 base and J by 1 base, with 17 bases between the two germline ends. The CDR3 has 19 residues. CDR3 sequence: CASSYFNTADRSGANVLTF. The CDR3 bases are TGTGCCAGCAGTTACTTCAACACCGCGGACAGATCTGGGGCCAACGTCCTGACTTTC.

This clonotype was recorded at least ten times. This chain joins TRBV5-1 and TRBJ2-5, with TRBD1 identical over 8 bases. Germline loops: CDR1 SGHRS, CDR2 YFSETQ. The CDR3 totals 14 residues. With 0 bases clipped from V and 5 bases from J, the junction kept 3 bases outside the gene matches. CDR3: CASSLGDRMETQYF. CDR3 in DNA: TGCGCCAGCAGCTTGGGGGACAGGATGGAGACCCAGTACTTC.

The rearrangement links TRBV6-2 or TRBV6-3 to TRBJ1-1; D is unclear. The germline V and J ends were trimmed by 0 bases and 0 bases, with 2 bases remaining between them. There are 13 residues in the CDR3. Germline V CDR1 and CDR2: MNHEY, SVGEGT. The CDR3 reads CASSYSLNTEAFF. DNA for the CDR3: TGTGCCAGCAGTTACTCGCTGAACACTGAAGCTTTCTTT.

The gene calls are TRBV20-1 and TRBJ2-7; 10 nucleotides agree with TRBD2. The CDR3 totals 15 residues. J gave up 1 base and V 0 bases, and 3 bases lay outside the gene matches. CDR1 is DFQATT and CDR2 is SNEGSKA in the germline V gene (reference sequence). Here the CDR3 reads CSARDSGRYSYEQYF. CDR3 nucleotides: TGCAGTGCTAGAGATAGCGGGAGGTATTCCTACGAGCAGTACTTC.

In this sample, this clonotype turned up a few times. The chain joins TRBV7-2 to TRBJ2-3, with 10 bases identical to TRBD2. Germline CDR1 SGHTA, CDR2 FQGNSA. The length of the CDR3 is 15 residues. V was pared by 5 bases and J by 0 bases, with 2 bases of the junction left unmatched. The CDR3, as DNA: TGTGCCAGCAGCGCGACTAGCGGGAGCACAGATACGCAGTATTTT. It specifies CASSATSGSTDTQYF.

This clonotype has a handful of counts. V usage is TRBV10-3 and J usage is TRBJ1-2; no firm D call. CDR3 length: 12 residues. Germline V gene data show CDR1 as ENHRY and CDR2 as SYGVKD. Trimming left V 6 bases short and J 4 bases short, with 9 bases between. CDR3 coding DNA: TGTGCCATCAGATCGGACGGCTATGGCTACACCTTC. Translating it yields CAIRSDGYGYTF.

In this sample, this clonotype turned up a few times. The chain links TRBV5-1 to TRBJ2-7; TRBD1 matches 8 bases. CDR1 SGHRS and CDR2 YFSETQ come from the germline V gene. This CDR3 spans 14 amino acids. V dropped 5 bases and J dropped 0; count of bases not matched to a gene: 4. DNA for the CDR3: TGCGCCAGCAGTTGGACAGGGCTCTCCTACGAGCAGTACTTC. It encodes CASSWTGLSYEQYF. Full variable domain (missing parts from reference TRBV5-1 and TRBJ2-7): KAGVTQTPRYLIKTRGQQVTLSCSPISGHRSVSWYQQTPGQGLQFLFEYFSETQRNKGNFPGRFSGRQFSNSRSEMNVSTLELGDSALYLCASSWTGLSYEQYFGPGTRLTVT.

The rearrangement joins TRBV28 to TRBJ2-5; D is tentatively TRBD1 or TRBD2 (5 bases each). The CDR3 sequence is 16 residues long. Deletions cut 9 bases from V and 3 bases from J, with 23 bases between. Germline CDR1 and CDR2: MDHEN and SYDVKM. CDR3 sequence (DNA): TGTGCCAGTCAGAGAGGTGGGGGATTAGGGGAAGAGACCCAGTACTTC. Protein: CASQRGGGLGEETQYF.

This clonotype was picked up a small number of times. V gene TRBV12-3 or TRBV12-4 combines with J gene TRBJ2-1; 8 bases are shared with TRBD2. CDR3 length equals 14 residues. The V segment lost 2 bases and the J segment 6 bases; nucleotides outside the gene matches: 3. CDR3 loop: CASSLYGGANEQFF. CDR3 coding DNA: TGTGCCAGCAGTTTATACGGGGGGGCCAATGAGCAGTTCTTC.

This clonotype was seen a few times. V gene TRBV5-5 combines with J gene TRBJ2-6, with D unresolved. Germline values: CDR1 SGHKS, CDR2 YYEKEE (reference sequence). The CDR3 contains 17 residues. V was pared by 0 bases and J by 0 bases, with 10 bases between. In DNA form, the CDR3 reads TGTGCCAGCAGCTTGGCAGGTCCCGTCTCTGGGGCCAACGTCCTGACTTTC. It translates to CASSLAGPVSGANVLTF. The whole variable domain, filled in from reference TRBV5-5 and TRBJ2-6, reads DAGVTQSPTHLIKTRGQQVTLRCSPISGHKSVSWYQQVLGQGPQFIFQYYEKEERGRGNFPDRFSARQFPNYSSELNVNALLLGDSALYLCASSLAGPVSGANVLTFGAGSRLTVL.

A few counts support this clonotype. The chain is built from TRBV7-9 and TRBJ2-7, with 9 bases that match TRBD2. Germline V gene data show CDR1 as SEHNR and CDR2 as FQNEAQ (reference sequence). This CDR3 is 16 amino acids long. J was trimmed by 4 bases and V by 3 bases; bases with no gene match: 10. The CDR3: CASSFLRGGKQYEQYF. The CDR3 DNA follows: TGTGCCAGCAGCTTCTTGCGGGGGGGCAAGCAGTACGAGCAGTACTTC.

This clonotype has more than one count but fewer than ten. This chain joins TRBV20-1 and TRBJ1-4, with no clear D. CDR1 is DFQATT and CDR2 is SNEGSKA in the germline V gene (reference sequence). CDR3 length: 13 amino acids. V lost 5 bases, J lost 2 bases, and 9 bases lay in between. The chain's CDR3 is CSAWDITNEKLFF. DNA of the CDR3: TGCAGTGCTTGGGATATCACTAATGAAAAACTGTTTTTT.

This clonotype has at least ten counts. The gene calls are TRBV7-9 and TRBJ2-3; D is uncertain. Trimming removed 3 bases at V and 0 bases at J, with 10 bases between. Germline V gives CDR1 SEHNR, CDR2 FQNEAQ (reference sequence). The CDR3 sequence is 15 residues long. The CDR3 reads CASSLDGTSTDTQYF. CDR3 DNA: TGTGCCAGCAGCTTGGACGGTACTAGCACAGATACGCAGTATTTT.

CDR3 in amino acids: CASRPGSTNIQYF. DNA for the CDR3: TGTGCCAGCCGACCTGGGTCGACAAACATTCAGTACTTC. The V and J genes are TRBV7-9 and TRBJ2-4; D ambiguous. Germline assignment: CDR1 SEHNR and CDR2 FQNEAQ (reference sequence). Trimming left V 8 bases short and J 6 bases short, with 14 bases between. This CDR3 has 13 residues.

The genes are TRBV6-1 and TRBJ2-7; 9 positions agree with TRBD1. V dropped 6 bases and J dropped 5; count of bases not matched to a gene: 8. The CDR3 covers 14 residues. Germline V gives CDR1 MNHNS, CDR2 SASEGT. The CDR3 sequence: CASSRRDRVNEQYF. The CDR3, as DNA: TGTGCCAGCAGCCGCCGGGACAGGGTAAACGAGCAGTACTTC.

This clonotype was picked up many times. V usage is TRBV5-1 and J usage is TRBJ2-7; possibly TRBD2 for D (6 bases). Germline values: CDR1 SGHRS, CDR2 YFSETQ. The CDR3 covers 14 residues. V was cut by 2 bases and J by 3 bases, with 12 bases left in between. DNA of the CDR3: TGCGCCAGCAGCTTCCGACTAGAAGGCTACGAGCAGTACTTC. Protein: CASSFRLEGYEQYF.

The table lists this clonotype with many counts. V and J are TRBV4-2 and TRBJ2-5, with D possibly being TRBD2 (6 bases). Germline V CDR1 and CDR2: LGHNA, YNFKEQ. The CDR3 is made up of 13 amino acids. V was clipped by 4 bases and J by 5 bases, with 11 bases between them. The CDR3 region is CASSRGLQETQYF. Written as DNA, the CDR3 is TGTGCCAGCAGCCGGGGACTGCAGGAGACCCAGTACTTC.

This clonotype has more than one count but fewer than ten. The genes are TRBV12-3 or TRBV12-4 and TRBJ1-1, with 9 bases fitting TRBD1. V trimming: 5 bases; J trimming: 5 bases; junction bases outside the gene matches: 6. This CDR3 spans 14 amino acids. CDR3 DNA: TGTGCCAGCAGTACCGGGACAGGGACAACTGAAGCTTTCTTT. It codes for CASSTGTGTTEAFF.

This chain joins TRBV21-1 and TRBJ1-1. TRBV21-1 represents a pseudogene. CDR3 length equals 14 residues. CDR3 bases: TGTGCCAGCAGCCAAAGCGCTGGGGTTCCTGAAGCTTTCTTT. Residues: CASSQSAGVPEAFF.

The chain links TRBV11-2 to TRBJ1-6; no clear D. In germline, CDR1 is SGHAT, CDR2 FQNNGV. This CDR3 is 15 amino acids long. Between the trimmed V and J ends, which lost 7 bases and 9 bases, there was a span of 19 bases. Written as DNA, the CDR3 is TGTGCCAGCAATCAACTCCGGGGAATCGGTTCACCCCTCCACTTT. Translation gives CASNQLRGIGSPLHF.

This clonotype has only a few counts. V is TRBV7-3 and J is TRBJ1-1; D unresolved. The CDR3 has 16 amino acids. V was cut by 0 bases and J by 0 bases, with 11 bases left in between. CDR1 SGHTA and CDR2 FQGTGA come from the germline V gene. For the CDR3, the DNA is TGTGCCAGCAGCTTAACTCCGACGAAGATGAACACTGAAGCTTTCTTT. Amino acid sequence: CASSLTPTKMNTEAFF.

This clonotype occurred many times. CDR3 coding DNA: TGTGCGGGCGAAAGCGGGAGCCTGTCCACAGATACGCAGTATTTT. Its translation is CAGESGSLSTDTQYF. The rearrangement joins TRBV7-9 to TRBJ2-3; 8 nucleotides align to TRBD2. Germline values: CDR1 SEHNR, CDR2 FQNEAQ (reference sequence). CDR3 length equals 15 residues. Together with reference TRBV7-9 and TRBJ2-3, the CDR3 gives the full variable domain: DTGVSQNPRHKITKRGQNVTFRCDPISEHNRLYWYRQTLGQGPEFLTYFQNEAQLEKSRLLSDRFSAERPKGSFSTLEIQRTEQGDSAMYLCAGESGSLSTDTQYFGPGTRLTVL.

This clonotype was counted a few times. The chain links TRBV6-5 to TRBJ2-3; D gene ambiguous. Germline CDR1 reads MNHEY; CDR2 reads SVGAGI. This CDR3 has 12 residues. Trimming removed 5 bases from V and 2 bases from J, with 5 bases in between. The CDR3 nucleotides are TGTGCCAGCAGTAAGACCACAGATACGCAGTATTTT. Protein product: CASSKTTDTQYF.